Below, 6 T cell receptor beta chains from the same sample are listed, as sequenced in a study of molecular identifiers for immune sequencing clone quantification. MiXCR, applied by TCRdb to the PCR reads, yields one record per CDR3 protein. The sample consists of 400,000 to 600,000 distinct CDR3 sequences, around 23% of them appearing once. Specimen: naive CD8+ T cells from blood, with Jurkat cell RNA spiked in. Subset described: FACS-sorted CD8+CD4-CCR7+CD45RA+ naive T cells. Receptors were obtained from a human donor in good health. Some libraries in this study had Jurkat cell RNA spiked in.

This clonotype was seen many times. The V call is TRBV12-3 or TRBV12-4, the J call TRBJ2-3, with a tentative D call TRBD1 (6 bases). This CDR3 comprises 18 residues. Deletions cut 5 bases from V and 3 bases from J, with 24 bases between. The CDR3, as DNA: TGTGCCAGCAGTCCGGGGCAGGGGATAATGTTTAAGACAGATACGCAGTATTTT. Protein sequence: CASSPGQGIMFKTDTQYF.

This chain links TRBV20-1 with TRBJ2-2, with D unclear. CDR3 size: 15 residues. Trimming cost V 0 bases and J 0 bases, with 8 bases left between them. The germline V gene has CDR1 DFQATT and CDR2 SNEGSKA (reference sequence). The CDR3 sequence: CSARDRTTNTGELFF. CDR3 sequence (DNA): TGCAGTGCTAGAGACAGAACCACGAACACCGGGGAGCTGTTTTTT.

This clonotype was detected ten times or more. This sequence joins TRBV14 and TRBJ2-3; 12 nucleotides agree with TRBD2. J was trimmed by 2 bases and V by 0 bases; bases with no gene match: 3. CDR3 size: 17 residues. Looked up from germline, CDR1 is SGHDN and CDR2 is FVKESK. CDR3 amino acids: CASSQDWTSGTTDTQYF. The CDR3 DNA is TGTGCCAGCAGCCAAGATTGGACTAGCGGGACCACAGATACGCAGTATTTT.

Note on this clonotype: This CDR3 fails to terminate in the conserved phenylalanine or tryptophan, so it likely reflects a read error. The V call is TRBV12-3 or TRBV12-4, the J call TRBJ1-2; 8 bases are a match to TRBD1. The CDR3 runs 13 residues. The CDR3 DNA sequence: TGCGCCAGCAGATCAGGGGGCGGGTATGGCTACACCCTC. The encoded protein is CASRSGGGYGYTL.

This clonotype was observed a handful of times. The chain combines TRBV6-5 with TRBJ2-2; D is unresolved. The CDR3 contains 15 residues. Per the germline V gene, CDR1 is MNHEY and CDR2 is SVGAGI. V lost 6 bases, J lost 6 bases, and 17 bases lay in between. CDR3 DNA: TGTGCCAGCAGCCCTTCTTGGGCCGAAGCCGGGGAGCTGTTTTTT. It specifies CASSPSWAEAGELFF.

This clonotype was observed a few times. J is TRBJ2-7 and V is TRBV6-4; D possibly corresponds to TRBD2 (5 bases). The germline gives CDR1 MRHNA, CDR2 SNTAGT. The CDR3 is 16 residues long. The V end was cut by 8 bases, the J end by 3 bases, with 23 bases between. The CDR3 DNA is TGTGCCAGCCCCTCCTCCGCGGGCGGCCCGGTCTACGAGCAGTACTTC. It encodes CASPSSAGGPVYEQYF.